The 27 T cell receptor beta chains given below trace back to one sample, sequenced in a study of blood T cell repertoires in COVID-19. Repertoires were generated with immunoSEQ multiplex PCR, while TCRdb's copy carries only in-frame clones and drops some. Here the sample spans roughly 300,000 clones, about 87% being singletons. Sequencing used peripheral blood. All receptors derive from a woman between 45 and 60 years old who had recovered from COVID-19.

This chain uses TRBV6-1 with TRBJ2-7; TRBD2 aligns across 10 bases. The CDR3 loop spans 15 amino acids. V was pared by 2 bases and J by 3 bases, with 4 bases of the junction left unmatched. Per the germline V gene, CDR1 is MNHNS and CDR2 is SASEGT. The CDR3 bases are TGTGCCAGCAGTGAAAGGACTAGCGGTTTCTACGAGCAGTACTTC. This encodes CASSERTSGFYEQYF.

In the case of this clone: The junction differs from germline at one of its ends, possibly a read error. V is TRBV5-1 and J is TRBJ1-1; TRBD1 aligns across 9 bases. The CDR3 is made up of 12 amino acids. CDR1 SGHRS and CDR2 YFSETQ come from the germline V gene. CDR3 sequence reads: CASSLRDREVFF. Written as DNA, the CDR3 is TGCGCCAGCAGCTTGAGGGACAGGGAAGTTTTCTTT.

This clone was seen only once. This chain uses TRBV28 with TRBJ2-7, with TRBD1 matching over 7 bases. This CDR3 has 17 amino acids. J lost 1 base, V lost 4 bases, and 13 bases had no gene match. In germline, CDR1 is MDHEN, CDR2 SYDVKM. CDR3 nucleotides: TGTGCCAGCAGTTCACAAACCTCGGGACAGCAGTCCTACGAGCAGTACTTC. It specifies CASSSQTSGQQSYEQYF.

This sequence joins TRBV19 and TRBJ1-1; D might be TRBD1 (5 bases). Trimming cost V 4 bases and J 3 bases, with 12 bases left between them. Germline V lookup: CDR1 LNHDA, CDR2 SQIVND (reference sequence). The CDR3 is 14 amino acids. This CDR3 is CASSTRVRDTEAFF. The CDR3 DNA reads as TGTGCCAGTAGTACCAGGGTTCGGGACACTGAAGCTTTCTTT.

This chain joins TRBV5-6 and TRBJ2-2, with D hard to call. Trimming pared 0 bases from V and 1 base from J, leaving 7 bases between. The CDR3 has 15 amino acids. The germline gives CDR1 SGHDT, CDR2 YYEEEE. The CDR3: CASSLGLRNTGELFF. CDR3 nucleotides: TGTGCCAGCAGCTTGGGCCTGAGGAACACCGGGGAGCTGTTTTTT. The variable domain in full, with the rest retrieved from reference TRBV5-6 and TRBJ2-2, is DAGVTQSPTHLIKTRGQQVTLRCSPKSGHDTVSWYQQALGQGPQFIFQYYEEEERQRGNFPDRFSGHQFPNYSSELNVNALLLGDSALYLCASSLGLRNTGELFFGEGSRLTVL.

V and J are TRBV20-1 and TRBJ2-7; D gene ambiguous. The V gene's germline CDR1 is DFQATT and CDR2 SNEGSKA (reference sequence). The V end lost 6 bases, the J end lost 3 bases, and 9 bases lay between the germline ends. The CDR3 loop spans 11 amino acids. Written as DNA, the CDR3 is TGCAGTGCCGTAAAAAACTACGAGCAGTACTTC. This gives the protein CSAVKNYEQYF.

This CDR3 is CASSQEGAYTDTQYF. CDR3 DNA sequence: TGCGCCAGCAGCCAAGAGGGCGCGTACACAGATACGCAGTATTTT. The V gene is TRBV4-3, the J gene TRBJ2-3; D gene ambiguous. Germline assignment: CDR1 LGHNA and CDR2 YSLEER. V lost 0 bases and J 2 bases, leaving 9 bases between the germline ends. CDR3 length: 15 amino acids.

V usage is TRBV2 and J usage is TRBJ2-3; D is possibly TRBD1 (6 bases). There are 14 residues in the CDR3. In germline, CDR1 is SNHLY, CDR2 FYNNEI. Trimming pared 4 bases from V and 2 bases from J, leaving 10 bases between. CDR3 residues: CASSGAGVTDTQYF. As DNA, the CDR3 is TGTGCCAGCAGTGGTGCAGGGGTCACAGATACGCAGTATTTT.

The J gene is TRBJ1-5, the V gene TRBV18; D call uncertain. Germline CDR1 KGHSH, CDR2 LQKENI. The CDR3 spans 15 residues. V shed 6 bases and J shed 2 bases, with 14 bases lying between them. The CDR3, as DNA: TGTGCCAGCTCCCGGGAGTCCGTGGGCAATCAGCCCCAGCATTTT. It specifies CASSRESVGNQPQHF. The whole variable domain, remainder taken from reference TRBV18 and TRBJ1-5, is NAGVMQNPRHLVRRRGQEARLRCSPMKGHSHVYWYRQLPEEGLKFMVYLQKENIIDESGMPKERFSAEFPKEGPSILRIQQVVRGDSAAYFCASSRESVGNQPQHFGDGTRLSIL.

The chain employs TRBV4-2 and TRBJ2-7; 13 positions agree with TRBD2. J was trimmed by 4 bases and V by 0 bases; bases with no gene match: 9. This CDR3 has 18 residues. Germline V CDR1 and CDR2: LGHNA, YNFKEQ. The CDR3: CASSQDLGTSGKTYEQYF. Here the CDR3 DNA reads TGTGCCAGCAGCCAAGATTTAGGGACTAGCGGGAAGACGTACGAGCAGTACTTC.

For this clone: The same CDR3 arises from other DNA sequences in this sample as well. The chain combines TRBV5-1 with TRBJ2-7; possible D gene TRBD1, 6 bases. V lost 4 bases to trimming and J lost 4 bases, with 15 bases between them. The CDR3 is 14 amino acids. Germline V lookup: CDR1 SGHRS, CDR2 YFSETQ. The CDR3 sequence is CASSPSGQGYEQYF. For the CDR3, the DNA is TGCGCCAGCAGCCCATCGGGGCAGGGGTACGAGCAGTACTTC.

This clone turned up a few times. The chain carries TRBV28 and TRBJ2-7, with TRBD2 matching 9 bases. The J segment lost 5 bases and the V segment lost 6 bases, leaving 5 bases of the junction unmatched. The CDR3 runs to 13 residues. The germline gives CDR1 MDHEN, CDR2 SYDVKM. CDR3 protein: CASRRRGGDEQYF. The CDR3 region has the DNA TGTGCCAGCAGACGGCGCGGGGGGGACGAGCAGTACTTC.

V gene TRBV19 combines with J gene TRBJ1-1; 9 nucleotides agree with TRBD1. The CDR3 length is 14 residues. CDR1 LNHDA and CDR2 SQIVND come from the germline V gene (reference sequence). Germline trimming cut 5 bases from V and 8 bases from J; bases unmatched to any gene: 9. In DNA form, the CDR3 reads TGTGCCAGTAGTTTAAACCGGGACAGGGTCGAAGCTTTCTTT. It yields the protein CASSLNRDRVEAFF. The entire variable domain, with the rest obtained from reference TRBV19 and TRBJ1-1, is as follows: DGGITQSPKYLFRKEGQNVTLSCEQNLNHDAMYWYRQDPGQGLRLIYYSQIVNDFQKGDIAEGYSVSREKKESFPLTVTSAQKNPTAFYLCASSLNRDRVEAFFGQGTRLTVV.

The rearrangement joins TRBV19 to TRBJ1-2, with TRBD1 matching over 7 bases. CDR1 is LNHDA, CDR2 SQIVND, per germline (reference sequence). CDR3 size: 14 residues. The V gene end was trimmed by 0 bases and the J gene end by 4 bases; junction bases not matched to a gene: 2. The CDR3 sequence: CASSIDGTVYGYTF. The CDR3 coding sequence is TGTGCCAGTAGTATAGATGGGACAGTCTATGGCTACACCTTC.

The sample holds a few counts of this clone. This CDR3 is also generated by other DNA sequences in the sample. CDR3 coding DNA: TGTGCCAGTAGTACCCAGGGGGCGGCTAATGAAAAACTGTTTTTT. As protein: CASSTQGAANEKLFF. V is TRBV19 and J is TRBJ1-4, with 8 bases lining up with TRBD1. The J segment lost 3 bases and the V segment lost 4 bases, leaving 4 bases of the junction unmatched. The CDR3 totals 15 residues. Germline CDR1 LNHDA, CDR2 SQIVND (reference sequence).

The V gene is TRBV7-2, the J gene TRBJ1-3; D unresolved. Germline V lookup: CDR1 SGHTA, CDR2 FQGNSA. V was cut by 1 base and J by 8 bases, with 9 bases left in between. The CDR3 contains 13 residues. The CDR3 spells CASSLEWEDTIYF. The CDR3 region has the DNA TGTGCCAGCAGCTTAGAATGGGAGGACACCATATATTTT.

This clone showed up just a few times. The genes are TRBV2 and TRBJ2-1; 11 nucleotides match TRBD1. With V trimmed by 9 bases and J by 5 bases, 6 bases remained unmatched. The CDR3 totals 14 residues. CDR1 and CDR2 (germline): SNHLY, FYNNEI. CDR3 in DNA: TGTGCCAGTAGAGGGACAGGGGGGGACAATGAGCAGTTCTTC. Its protein product is CASRGTGGDNEQFF.

This rearrangement joins TRBV6-6 to TRBJ2-1, with D unclear. The CDR3 sequence is 13 residues long. From germline, CDR1 is MNHNY and CDR2 SVGAGI (reference sequence). V was clipped by 8 bases and J by 3 bases, with 11 bases between them. In DNA form, the CDR3 reads TGTGCCAGCTTCAGAAGTATCTACAATGAGCAGTTCTTC. Its translation is CASFRSIYNEQFF.

As regards this clone: One end of the junction does not line up with germline, which may come from a read error. The chain has TRBV6-5 and TRBJ1-2, with D unresolved. This CDR3 spans 10 amino acids. CDR1 is MNHEY, CDR2 SVGAGI, per germline. CDR3 amino acids: CASKGGEDLF. CDR3 in DNA: TGTGCCAGCAAGGGAGGAGAGGACCTCTTC.

The chain is built from TRBV2 and TRBJ2-7; tentatively, D is TRBD2 (6 bases). Per the germline V gene, CDR1 is SNHLY and CDR2 is FYNNEI. The germline V and J ends were trimmed by 2 bases and 2 bases, with 13 bases remaining between them. The CDR3 sequence is 15 residues long. The DNA for the CDR3 is TGTGCCAGCAGTGAACAGGCGGGAAGGGCCTACGAGCAGTACTTC. This gives the protein CASSEQAGRAYEQYF.

The chain is built from TRBV19 and TRBJ1-4; D gene unclear. Germline V lookup: CDR1 LNHDA, CDR2 SQIVND (reference sequence). This CDR3 spans 12 amino acids. V shed 3 bases and J shed 10 bases, with 9 bases lying between them. The CDR3 coding sequence is TGTGCCAGTAGTATCGTCTTCGGAAAACTGTTTTTT. This sequence encodes CASSIVFGKLFF. Complete variable domain (other parts from reference TRBV19 and TRBJ1-4): DGGITQSPKYLFRKEGQNVTLSCEQNLNHDAMYWYRQDPGQGLRLIYYSQIVNDFQKGDIAEGYSVSREKKESFPLTVTSAQKNPTAFYLCASSIVFGKLFFGSGTQLSVL.

The chain combines TRBV24-1 with TRBJ1-2; 12 positions match TRBD1. This CDR3 region has 13 residues. CDR1 and CDR2 (germline): KGHDR, SFDVKD. Trimming cost V 9 bases and J 6 bases; bases outside gene matches: 4. In DNA, the CDR3 is TGTGCCACCGGGGGACAGGGGGCCGATGGCTACACCTTC. Protein sequence: CATGGQGADGYTF.

There are a few counts of this clone. The chain links TRBV28 to TRBJ1-5, with D unclear. Germline CDR1 is MDHEN and CDR2 is SYDVKM. This CDR3 has 15 residues. Trimming stripped 10 bases from V and 2 bases from J, with 18 bases between. CDR3 nucleotide sequence: TGTGCCACCCACAACCGGGTAGCTGGCAATCAGCCCCAGCATTTT. As protein: CATHNRVAGNQPQHF.

This chain uses TRBV5-1 with TRBJ2-2; D is perhaps TRBD2 (5 bases). Trimming stripped 2 bases from V and 3 bases from J, with 11 bases between. The germline V gene encodes CDR1 SGHRS and CDR2 YFSETQ. CDR3 length: 15 residues. CDR3 in amino acids: CASSLVAGDTGELFF. The CDR3 region has the DNA TGCGCCAGCAGCTTAGTGGCCGGGGACACCGGGGAGCTGTTTTTT.

The chain carries TRBV28 and TRBJ1-5, with D uncertain. The germline gives CDR1 MDHEN, CDR2 SYDVKM. The CDR3 has 16 residues. V was trimmed by 3 bases and J by 5 bases, leaving 17 bases between them. CDR3 region: CASSFIPSAGDQPQHF. DNA for the CDR3: TGTGCCAGCAGTTTCATACCCTCCGCAGGTGATCAGCCCCAGCATTTT.

The rearrangement links TRBV10-2 to TRBJ2-7; tentatively, D is TRBD2 (5 bases). This CDR3 contains 15 residues. With 3 bases removed from V and 5 bases from J, the gap between germline ends came to 17 bases. In germline, CDR1 is WSHSY, CDR2 SAAADI. In DNA form, the CDR3 reads TGCGCCAGCAGTGATTCACCTCGGGGATCGGACGAGCAGTACTTC. It codes for CASSDSPRGSDEQYF.

In this sample, this clone turned up once. V is TRBV6-2 or TRBV6-3 and J is TRBJ2-3; D remains ambiguous. Germline values: CDR1 MNHEY, CDR2 SVGEGT. The germline V and J ends were trimmed by 6 bases and 0 bases, with 22 bases remaining between them. This CDR3 is built from 18 residues. The CDR3 spells CASSHRRSLSRSTDTQYF. CDR3 DNA sequence: TGTGCCAGCAGCCACAGACGCAGTTTATCGCGTAGCACAGATACGCAGTATTTT.